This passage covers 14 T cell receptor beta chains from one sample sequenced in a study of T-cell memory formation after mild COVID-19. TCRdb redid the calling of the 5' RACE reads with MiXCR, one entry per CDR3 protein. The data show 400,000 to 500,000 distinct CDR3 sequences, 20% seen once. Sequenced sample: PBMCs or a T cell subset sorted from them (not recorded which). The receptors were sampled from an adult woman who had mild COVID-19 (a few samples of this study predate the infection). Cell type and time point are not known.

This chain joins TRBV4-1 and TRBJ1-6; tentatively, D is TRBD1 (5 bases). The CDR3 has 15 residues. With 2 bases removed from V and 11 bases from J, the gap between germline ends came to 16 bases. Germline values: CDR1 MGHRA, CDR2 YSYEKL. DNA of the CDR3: TGCGCCAGCAGCCAATCGGGGCACCTTGAAGCACCCCTCCACTTT. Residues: CASSQSGHLEAPLHF.

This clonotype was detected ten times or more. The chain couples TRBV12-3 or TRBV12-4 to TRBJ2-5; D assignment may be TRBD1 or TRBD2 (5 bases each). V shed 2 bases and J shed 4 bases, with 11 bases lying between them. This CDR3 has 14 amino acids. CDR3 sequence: CASSLRGDRETQYF. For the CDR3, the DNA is TGTGCCAGCAGTTTACGGGGCGACCGAGAGACCCAGTACTTC.

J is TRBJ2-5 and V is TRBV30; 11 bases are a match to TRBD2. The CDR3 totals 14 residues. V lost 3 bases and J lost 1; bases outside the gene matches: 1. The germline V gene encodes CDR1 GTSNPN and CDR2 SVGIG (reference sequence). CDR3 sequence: CAWRLAGVQETQYF. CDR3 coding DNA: TGTGCCTGGAGACTAGCGGGGGTCCAAGAGACCCAGTACTTC.

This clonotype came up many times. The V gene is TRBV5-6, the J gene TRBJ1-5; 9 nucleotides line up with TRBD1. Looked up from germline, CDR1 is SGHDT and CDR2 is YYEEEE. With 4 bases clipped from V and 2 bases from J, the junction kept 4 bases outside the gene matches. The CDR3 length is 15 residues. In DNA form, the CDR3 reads TGTGCCAGCAGCCAGACAGGGGGTGGCAATCAGCCCCAGCATTTT. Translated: CASSQTGGGNQPQHF.

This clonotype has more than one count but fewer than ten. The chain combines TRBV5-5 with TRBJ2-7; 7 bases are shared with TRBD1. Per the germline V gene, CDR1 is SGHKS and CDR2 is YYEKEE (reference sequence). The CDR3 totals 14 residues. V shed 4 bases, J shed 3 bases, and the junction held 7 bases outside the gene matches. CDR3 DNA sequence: TGTGCCAGCAGCCCGGGACAGCTAAACTACGAGCAGTACTTC. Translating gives CASSPGQLNYEQYF. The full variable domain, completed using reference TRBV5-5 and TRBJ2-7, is DAGVTQSPTHLIKTRGQQVTLRCSPISGHKSVSWYQQVLGQGPQFIFQYYEKEERGRGNFPDRFSARQFPNYSSELNVNALLLGDSALYLCASSPGQLNYEQYFGPGTRLTVT.

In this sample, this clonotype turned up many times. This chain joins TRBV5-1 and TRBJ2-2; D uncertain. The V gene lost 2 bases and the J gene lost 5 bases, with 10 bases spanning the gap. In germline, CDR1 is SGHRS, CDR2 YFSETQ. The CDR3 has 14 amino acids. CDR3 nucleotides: TGCGCCAGCAGCTTACGAGTTTCAACCGGGGAGCTGTTTTTT. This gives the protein CASSLRVSTGELFF.

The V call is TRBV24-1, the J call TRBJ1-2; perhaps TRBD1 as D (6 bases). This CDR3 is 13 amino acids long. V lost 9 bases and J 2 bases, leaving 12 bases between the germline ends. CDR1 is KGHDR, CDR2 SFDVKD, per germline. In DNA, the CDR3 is TGTGCCACCCGAAGAGGACAGAACTATGGCTACACCTTC. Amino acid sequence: CATRRGQNYGYTF.

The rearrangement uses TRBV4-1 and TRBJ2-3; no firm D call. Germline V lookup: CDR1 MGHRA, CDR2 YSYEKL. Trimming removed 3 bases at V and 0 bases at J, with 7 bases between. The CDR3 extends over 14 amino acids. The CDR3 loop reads CASSHLFSTDTQYF. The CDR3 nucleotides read TGCGCCAGCAGCCACCTATTCAGCACAGATACGCAGTATTTT.

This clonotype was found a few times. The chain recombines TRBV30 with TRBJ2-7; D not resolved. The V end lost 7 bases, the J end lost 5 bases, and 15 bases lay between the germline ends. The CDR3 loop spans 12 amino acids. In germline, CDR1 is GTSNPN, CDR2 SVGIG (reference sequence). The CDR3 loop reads CALEGIVHEQYF. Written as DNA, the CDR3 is TGTGCCTTAGAAGGGATTGTACACGAGCAGTACTTC.

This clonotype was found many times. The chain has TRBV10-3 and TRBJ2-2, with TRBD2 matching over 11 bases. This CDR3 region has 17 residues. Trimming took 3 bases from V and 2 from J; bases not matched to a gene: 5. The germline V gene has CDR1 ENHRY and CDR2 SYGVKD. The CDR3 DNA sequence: TGTGCCATCAGTGATCTAGCGGGAGGCCCAAACACCGGGGAGCTGTTTTTT. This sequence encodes CAISDLAGGPNTGELFF.

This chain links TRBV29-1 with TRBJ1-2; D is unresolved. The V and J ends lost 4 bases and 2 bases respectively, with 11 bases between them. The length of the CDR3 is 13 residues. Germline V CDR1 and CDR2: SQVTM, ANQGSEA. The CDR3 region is CSVGIPLNYGYTF. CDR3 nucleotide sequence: TGCAGCGTTGGGATCCCGTTAAACTATGGCTACACCTTC. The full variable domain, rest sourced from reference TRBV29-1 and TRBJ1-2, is SAVISQKPSRDICQRGTSLTIQCQVDSQVTMMFWYRQQPGQSLTLIATANQGSEATYESGFVIDKFPISRPNLTFSTLTVSNMSPEDSSIYLCSVGIPLNYGYTFGSGTRLTVV.

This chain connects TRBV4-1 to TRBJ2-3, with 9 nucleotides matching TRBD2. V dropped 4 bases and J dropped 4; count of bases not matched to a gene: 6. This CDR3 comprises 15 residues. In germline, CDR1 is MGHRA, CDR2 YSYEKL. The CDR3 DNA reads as TGCGCCAGCAGCCCTTTAGCGGGGGTGGCAGATACGCAGTATTTT. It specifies CASSPLAGVADTQYF.

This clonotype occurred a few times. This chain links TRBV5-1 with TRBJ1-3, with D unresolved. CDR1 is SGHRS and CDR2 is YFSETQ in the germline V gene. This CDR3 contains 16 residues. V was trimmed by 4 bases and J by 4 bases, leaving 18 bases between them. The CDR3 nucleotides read TGCGCCAGCAGCGGCCTCGTTGGTGACGGCGGAAACACCATATATTTT. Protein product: CASSGLVGDGGNTIYF.

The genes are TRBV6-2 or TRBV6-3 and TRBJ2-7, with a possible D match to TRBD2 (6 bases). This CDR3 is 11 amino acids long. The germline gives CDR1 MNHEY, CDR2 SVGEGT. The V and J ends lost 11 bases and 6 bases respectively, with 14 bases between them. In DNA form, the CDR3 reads TGTGCCGTTTGGGGGGACGGCGAGCAGTACTTC. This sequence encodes CAVWGDGEQYF.